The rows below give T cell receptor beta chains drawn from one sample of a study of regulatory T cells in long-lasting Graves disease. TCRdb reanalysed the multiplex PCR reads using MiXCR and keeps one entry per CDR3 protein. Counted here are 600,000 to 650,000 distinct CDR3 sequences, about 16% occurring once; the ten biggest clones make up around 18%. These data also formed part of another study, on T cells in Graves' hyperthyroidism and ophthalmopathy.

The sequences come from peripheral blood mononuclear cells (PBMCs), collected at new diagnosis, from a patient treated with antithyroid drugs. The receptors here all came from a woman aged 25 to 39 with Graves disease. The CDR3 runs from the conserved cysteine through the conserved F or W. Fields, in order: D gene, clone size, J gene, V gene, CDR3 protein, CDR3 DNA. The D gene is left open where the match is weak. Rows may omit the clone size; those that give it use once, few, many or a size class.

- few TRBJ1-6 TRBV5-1 CASSLETSQGGNSPLHF TGCGCCAGCAGCTTGGAGACTTCTCAAGGCGGCAATTCACCCCTCCACTTT
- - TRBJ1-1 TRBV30 CAWSVKTYRRGMNTEAFF TGTGCCTGGAGTGTTAAAACCTACCGCAGGGGAATGAACACTGAAGCTTTCTTT
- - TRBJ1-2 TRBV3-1 CASSQDRMSALF TGTGCCAGCAGCCAAGATCGTATGTCCGCCCTGTTC
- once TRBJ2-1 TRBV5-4 CASSLGRAGEQFF TGTGCCAGCAGCTTGGGTCGGGCGGGGGAGCAGTTCTTC
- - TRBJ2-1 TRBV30 CAWSLENTGNEQFF TGTGCCTGGAGTTTAGAAAATACAGGGAATGAGCAGTTCTTC
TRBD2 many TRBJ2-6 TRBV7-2 CASSPSGRAGANVLTF TGTGCCAGCAGCCCGAGCGGGAGAGCTGGGGCCAACGTCCTGACTTTC
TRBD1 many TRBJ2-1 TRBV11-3 CASSPGRTGANEQFF TGTGCCAGCAGCCCCGGAAGGACAGGGGCTAATGAGCAGTTCTTC
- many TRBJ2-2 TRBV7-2 CASSLGRNTGELFF TGTGCCAGCAGCTTAGGGCGGAACACCGGGGAGCTGTTTTTT
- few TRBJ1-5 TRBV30 CAWRQSTNQPQHF TGTGCCTGGAGGCAGTCTACGAATCAGCCCCAGCATTTT
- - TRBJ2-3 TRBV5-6 CASSTYSGAITDTQYF TGTGCCAGCAGCACTTATAGCGGAGCAATCACAGATACGCAGTATTTT
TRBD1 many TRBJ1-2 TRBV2 CASLQGAEGYTF TGTGCCAGCTTACAGGGGGCGGAAGGCTACACCTTC
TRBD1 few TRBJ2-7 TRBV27 CASSRQPPGTGAYEQYF TGTGCCAGCAGTAGACAACCGCCGGGGACAGGGGCCTACGAGCAGTACTTC
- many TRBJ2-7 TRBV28 CASTSPGSEQYF TGTGCCAGCACCTCCCCCGGGTCCGAGCAGTACTTC
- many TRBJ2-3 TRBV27 CASSEVGGNTDTQYF TGTGCCAGCAGCGAGGTGGGCGGTAACACAGATACGCAGTATTTT
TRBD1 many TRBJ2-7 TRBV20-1 CSAGAGTGAGEQYF TGCAGTGCTGGAGCCGGGACAGGGGCGGGCGAGCAGTACTTC
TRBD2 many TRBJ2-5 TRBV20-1 CSRLAGVKETQYF TGCAGTCGCCTAGCGGGAGTTAAAGAGACCCAGTACTTC
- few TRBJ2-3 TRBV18 CASSPSPGSTDTQYF TGTGCCAGCTCACCATCACCGGGGAGCACAGATACGCAGTATTTT
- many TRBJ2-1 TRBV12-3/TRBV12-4 CASSRTIPEQFF TGTGCCAGCAGCCGGACGATCCCCGAGCAGTTCTTC
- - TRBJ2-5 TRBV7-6 CASSLARTKVQETQYF TGTGCCAGCAGCTTAGCCAGGACGAAGGTCCAAGAGACCCAGTACTTC
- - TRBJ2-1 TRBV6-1 CASRGPSSYNEQFF TGTGCCAGCAGGGGGCCTAGCTCCTACAATGAGCAGTTCTTC
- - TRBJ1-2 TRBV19 CASRSQAGYLYGYTF TGTGCCAGTAGATCGCAGGCCGGGTACCTCTATGGCTACACCTTC
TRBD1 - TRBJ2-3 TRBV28 CASSSGQGVRRTDTQYF TGTGCCAGTAGTTCAGGACAGGGTGTGAGGAGAACAGATACGCAGTATTTT
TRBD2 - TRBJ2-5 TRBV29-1 CSVNGLAGGGVETQYF TGCAGCGTTAATGGGCTAGCGGGAGGGGGAGTAGAGACCCAGTACTTC
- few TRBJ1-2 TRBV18 CASSFGALYGYTF TGTGCCAGCTCATTCGGGGCACTCTATGGCTACACCTTC
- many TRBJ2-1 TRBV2 CASRLARHEQFF TGTGCCAGCAGGTTGGCCAGGCATGAGCAGTTCTTC
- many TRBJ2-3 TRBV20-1 CSITRGGSDTQYF TGCAGCATCACACGCGGGGGCTCAGATACGCAGTATTTT
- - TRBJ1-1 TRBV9 CASSAYWENTEAFF TGTGCCAGCAGCGCCTATTGGGAAAACACTGAAGCTTTCTTT
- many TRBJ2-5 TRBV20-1 CSAHLRGGTQGTQYF TGCAGTGCCCACCTACGTGGCGGAACGCAGGGGACCCAGTACTTC
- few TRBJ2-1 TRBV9 CASSPEGPSSVEQFF TGTGCCAGCAGCCCAGAGGGACCCAGTAGCGTGGAGCAGTTCTTC
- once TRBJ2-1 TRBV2 CASSGQGQNSYNEQFF TGTGCCAGCAGTGGGCAGGGTCAAAACTCCTACAATGAGCAGTTCTTC
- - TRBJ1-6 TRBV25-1 CASSGGVPSPLHF TGTGCCAGCAGTGGCGGGGTCCCCTCACCCCTCCACTTT
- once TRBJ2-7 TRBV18 CASSGGALDNYEQYF TGTGCCAGCTCAGGGGGGGCTCTGGATAACTACGAGCAGTACTTC
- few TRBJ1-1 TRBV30 CAWSSGHNTEAFF TGTGCCTGGAGTTCGGGACATAACACTGAAGCTTTCTTT
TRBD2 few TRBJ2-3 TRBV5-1 CASSPGLTGGNTDTQYF TGCGCCAGCAGCCCAGGGCTAACGGGGGGAAACACAGATACGCAGTATTTT
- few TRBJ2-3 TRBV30 CAWSGFTSTDTQYF TGTGCCTGGAGCGGTTTTACAAGCACAGATACGCAGTATTTT
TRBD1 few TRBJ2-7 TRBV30 CAWSVQRGQGSYEQYF TGTGCCTGGAGTGTACAACGAGGACAGGGTTCCTACGAGCAGTACTTC
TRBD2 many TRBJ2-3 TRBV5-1 CASSLTSGFTDTQYF TGTGCCAGCAGCTTGACTAGCGGGTTCACAGATACGCAGTATTTT
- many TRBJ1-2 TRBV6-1 CASSEARGNYGYTF TGTGCCAGCAGTGAAGCGCGGGGTAACTATGGCTACACCTTC
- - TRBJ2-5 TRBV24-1 CATSDLTGKAQYF TGTGCCACCAGTGATTTGACGGGAAAGGCCCAGTACTTC
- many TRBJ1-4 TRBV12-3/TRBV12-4 CASSLKTEKLFF TGTGCCAGCAGTTTAAAGACAGAAAAACTGTTTTTT
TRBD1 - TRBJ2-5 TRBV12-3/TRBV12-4 CASSPAGTDVETQYF TGTGCCAGCAGTCCAGCCGGGACAGATGTAGAGACCCAGTACTTC
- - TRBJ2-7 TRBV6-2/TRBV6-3 CASSSNGFWEQYF TGTGCCAGCAGTTCGAACGGCTTCTGGGAGCAGTACTTC
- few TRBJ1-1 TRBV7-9 CASSPPLGKRDTEAFF TGTGCCAGCAGCCCCCCTTTGGGGAAGAGAGACACTGAAGCTTTCTTT
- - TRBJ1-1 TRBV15 CATSRDLRGGTEAFF TGTGCCACCAGCAGAGATCTTCGGGGAGGAACTGAAGCTTTCTTT
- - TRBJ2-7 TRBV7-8 CASSPRQGQKKSTYEQYF TGTGCCAGCAGCCCCAGACAAGGACAGAAAAAATCGACCTACGAGCAGTACTTC
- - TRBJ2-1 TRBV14 CASSHTAVGIENEQFF TGTGCCAGCAGCCATACGGCGGTCGGGATTGAGAATGAGCAGTTCTTC
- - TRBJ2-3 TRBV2 CASRGLRFASTDTQYF TGTGCCAGCAGGGGACTCCGGTTCGCTAGCACAGATACGCAGTATTTT
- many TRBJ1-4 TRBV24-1 CATSDAREGDEKLFF TGTGCCACCAGTGATGCGCGGGAAGGTGATGAAAAACTGTTTTTT
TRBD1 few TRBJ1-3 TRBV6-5 CASSYLTGDRNTIYF TGTGCCAGCAGTTACTTAACAGGGGACCGAAACACCATATATTTT
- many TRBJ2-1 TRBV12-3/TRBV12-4 CASSQKYEQFF TGTGCCAGCAGTCAGAAATATGAGCAGTTCTTC
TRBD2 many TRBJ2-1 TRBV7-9 CASSPRTSVNEQFF TGTGCCAGCAGCCCGAGGACTAGCGTCAATGAGCAGTTCTTC
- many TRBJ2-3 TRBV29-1 CSVEEGGTDTQYF TGCAGCGTTGAAGAGGGAGGCACAGATACGCAGTATTTT
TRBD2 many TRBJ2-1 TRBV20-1 CSAGLAGVDNEQFF TGCAGTGCTGGACTAGCGGGAGTGGATAATGAGCAGTTCTTC